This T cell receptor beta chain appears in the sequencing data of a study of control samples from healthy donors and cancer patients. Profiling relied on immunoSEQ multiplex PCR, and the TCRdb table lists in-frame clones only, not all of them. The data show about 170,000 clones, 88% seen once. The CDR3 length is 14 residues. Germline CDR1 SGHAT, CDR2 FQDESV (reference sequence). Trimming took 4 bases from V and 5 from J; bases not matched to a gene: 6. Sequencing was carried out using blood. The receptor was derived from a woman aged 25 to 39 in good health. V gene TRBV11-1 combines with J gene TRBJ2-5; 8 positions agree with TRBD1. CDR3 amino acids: CASSSTGGRETQYF. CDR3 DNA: TGTGCCAGCAGCTCCACAGGGGGAAGGGAGACCCAGTACTTC.